Given below is one T cell receptor (beta chain) in context. Antigen: not known. The data stem from a study of OX40 agonist ivuxolimab in advanced cancers. Across the whole study: Antecedent anti-PD-1, anti-PD-L1 or anti-CTLA-4 therapy was permissible, with roughly 36% having received some. Overall study findings and caveats: Doses of 0.1 to 3.0 mg/kg were accompanied by clonal expansion of CD4+ and CD8+ blood T cells by week 6. Relatively little clonal expansion, among the lowest observed, appeared in partial responders at 0.1-3.0 mg/kg. Expanded clones belonging to CD8+ T cells outnumbered, on average, those of CD4+.

V gave up 5 bases and J gave up 1 base, with 11 bases separating them. Germline lookup yields CDR1 LNHDA and CDR2 SQIVND (reference sequence). The CDR3 has 14 residues. Profiled with immunoSEQ multiplex PCR; TCRdb holds only in-frame clones, not every one. The sample lists some 81,000 clones; around 87% were seen once. This rearrangement joins TRBV19 to TRBJ1-1; tentatively, D is TRBD1 (5 bases). The sample here was CD4+ or CD8+ T cells sorted from blood, taken in a trial of the OX40 agonist ivuxolimab. This clonotype was sampled from an adult with an advanced solid tumor such as melanoma, head and neck, liver or kidney cancer. The CDR3 sequence is CASSPWDGNTEAFF. The CDR3 bases are TGTGCCAGTAGTCCCTGGGACGGGAACACTGAAGCTTTCTTT.